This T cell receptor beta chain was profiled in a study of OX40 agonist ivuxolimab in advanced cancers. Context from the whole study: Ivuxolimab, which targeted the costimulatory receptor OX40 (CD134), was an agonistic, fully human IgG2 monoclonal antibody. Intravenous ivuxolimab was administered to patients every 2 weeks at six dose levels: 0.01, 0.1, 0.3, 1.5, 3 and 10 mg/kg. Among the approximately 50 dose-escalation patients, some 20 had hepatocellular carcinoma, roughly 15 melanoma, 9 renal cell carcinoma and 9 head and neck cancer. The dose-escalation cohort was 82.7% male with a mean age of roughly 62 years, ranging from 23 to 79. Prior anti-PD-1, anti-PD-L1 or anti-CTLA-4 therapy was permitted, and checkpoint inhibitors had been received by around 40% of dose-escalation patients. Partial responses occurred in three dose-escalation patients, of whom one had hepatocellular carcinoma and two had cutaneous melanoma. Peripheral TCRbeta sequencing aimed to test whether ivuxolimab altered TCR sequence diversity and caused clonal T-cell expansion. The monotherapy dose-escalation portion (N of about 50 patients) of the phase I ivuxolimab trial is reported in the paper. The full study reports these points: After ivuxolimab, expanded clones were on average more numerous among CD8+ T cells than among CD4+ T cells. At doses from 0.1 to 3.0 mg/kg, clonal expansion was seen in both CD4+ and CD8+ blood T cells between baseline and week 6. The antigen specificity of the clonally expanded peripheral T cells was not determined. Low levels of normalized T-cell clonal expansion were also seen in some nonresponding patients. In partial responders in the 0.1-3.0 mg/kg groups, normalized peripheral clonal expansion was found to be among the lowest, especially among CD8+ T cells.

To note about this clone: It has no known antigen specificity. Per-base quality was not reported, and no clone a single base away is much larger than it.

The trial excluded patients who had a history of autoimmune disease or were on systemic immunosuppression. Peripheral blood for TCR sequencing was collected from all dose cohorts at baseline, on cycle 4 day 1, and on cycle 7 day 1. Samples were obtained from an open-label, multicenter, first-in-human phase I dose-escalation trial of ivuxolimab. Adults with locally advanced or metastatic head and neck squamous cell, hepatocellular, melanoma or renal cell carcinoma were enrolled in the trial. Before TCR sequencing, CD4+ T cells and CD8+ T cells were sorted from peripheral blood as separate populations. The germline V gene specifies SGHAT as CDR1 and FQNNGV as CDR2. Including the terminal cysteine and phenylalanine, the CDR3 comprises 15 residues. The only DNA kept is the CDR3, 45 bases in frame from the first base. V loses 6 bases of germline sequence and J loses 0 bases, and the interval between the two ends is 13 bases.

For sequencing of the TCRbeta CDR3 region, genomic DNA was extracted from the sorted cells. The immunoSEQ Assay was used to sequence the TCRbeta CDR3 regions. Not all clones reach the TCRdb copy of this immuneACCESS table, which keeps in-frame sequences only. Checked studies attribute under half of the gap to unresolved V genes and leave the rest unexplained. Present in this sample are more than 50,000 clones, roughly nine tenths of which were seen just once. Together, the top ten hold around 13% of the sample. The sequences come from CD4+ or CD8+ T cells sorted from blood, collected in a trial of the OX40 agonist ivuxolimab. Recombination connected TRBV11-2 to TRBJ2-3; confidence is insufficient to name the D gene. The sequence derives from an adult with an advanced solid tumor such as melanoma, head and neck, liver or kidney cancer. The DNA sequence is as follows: TGTGCCAGCAGACCCATTGCCGGTAGCACAGATACGCAGTATTTT. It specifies CASRPIAGSTDTQYF. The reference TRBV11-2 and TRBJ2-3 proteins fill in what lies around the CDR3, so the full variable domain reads EAGVAQSPRYKIIEKRQSVAFWCNPISGHATLYWYQQILGQGPKLLIQFQNNGVVDDSQLPKDRFSAERLKGVDSTLKIQPAKLEDSAVYLCASRPIAGSTDTQYFGPGTRLTVL.